This T cell receptor (beta chain) appears in the sequencing data of a study of blood T cell repertoires in COVID-19. Study overall: Acute-phase and convalescent COVID-19 samples originated in the United States, Italy and Spain. PBMCs, B-cell-depleted T cells, or T cells provided the cDNA or gDNA that made up the material.

Germline CDR1 and CDR2: SGHRS and YFSETQ. V lost 0 bases to trimming and J lost 5 bases, with 11 bases between them. The CDR3 loop spans 15 amino acids. Per the original methods: From reference gene primer amplification, estimates of nucleated cell counts were derived. Measured with immunoSEQ multiplex PCR; TCRdb has only the in-frame clones, and not every one. V and J calls and clone size come straight from that table; D and trimming were deduced from the DNA. The sample carries over 200,000 clones, roughly 80% recorded once. The sample taken for sequencing was peripheral blood. V and J are TRBV5-1 and TRBJ1-4; tentatively, D is TRBD1 (6 bases). This TCR derives from a woman aged 80 or over with active or convalescent COVID-19. For the CDR3, the DNA is TGCGCCAGCAGCTTGGTGAGCGACAGGAATGAAAAACTGTTTTTT. Its protein is CASSLVSDRNEKLFF.